Below, 14 T cell receptor beta chains from the same sample are listed, as sequenced in a study of tumor-infiltrating lymphocytes in primary liver carcinoma. Researchers generated TCR beta cDNA from around 0.55 ug of total RNA, relying on a constant-region primer. For TCR beta, libraries were produced by three nested multiplex PCR rounds using slightly modified ARM-PCR. A C-beta reverse primer was combined with TRBV1-TRBV30 forward primers in the first two PCR rounds, and each round had around 10 cycles. TCRdb redid the calling of the multiplex PCR reads with MiXCR, one entry per CDR3 protein. The sample lists 200,000 or so distinct CDR3 sequences, approximately 65% occurring once. RNA isolated from unsorted whole blood supplied the blood RNA, with germline DNA also extracted. Sequencing was carried out using peripheral blood. All receptors derive from a woman between 55 and 75 years old with primary liver carcinoma and hepatitis B virus infection.

This chain uses TRBV4-1 with TRBJ2-3; D tentatively fits TRBD1 or TRBD2 (6 bases each). Trimming pared 10 bases from V and 5 bases from J, leaving 25 bases between. Germline CDR1 MGHRA, CDR2 YSYEKL. The CDR3 has 16 amino acids. CDR3: CATSSQGLSWGDTQYF. CDR3 nucleotides: TGCGCCACCAGTTCACAGGGACTCTCATGGGGAGATACGCAGTATTTT.

This clonotype appeared a few times. J is TRBJ2-3 and V is TRBV30, with D possibly TRBD1 on 5 matching bases. Germline-derived CDR1 and CDR2 are GTSNPN and SVGIG (reference sequence). The length of the CDR3 is 14 residues. Trimming pared 2 bases from V and 0 bases from J, leaving 9 bases between. This chain's CDR3 is CAWSPGISTDTQYF. The CDR3 DNA follows: TGTGCCTGGAGTCCAGGGATTAGCACAGATACGCAGTATTTT.

Regarding this clonotype: A much larger clone differs by one base, so this may be a read error. The chain links TRBV6-5 to TRBJ1-2; 7 nucleotides match TRBD1. The germline gives CDR1 MNHEY, CDR2 SVGAGI. The length of the CDR3 is 15 residues. Written as DNA, the CDR3 is TGTGCCAGCTGTTATCAACAGGGGCGGGTCGGTGGCTACACCTTC. It encodes CASCYQQGRVGGYTF.

The chain uses TRBV5-4 and TRBJ1-2, with D perhaps TRBD1 (6 bases). CDR1 is SGHNT, CDR2 YYREEE, per germline (reference sequence). V was clipped by 4 bases and J by 3 bases, with 13 bases between them. This CDR3 has 14 residues. The CDR3 DNA sequence: TGTGCCAGCAGCCCAGGGGCTGGGGACTATGGCTACACCTTC. As protein: CASSPGAGDYGYTF. The complete variable domain, with remaining parts taken from reference TRBV5-4 and TRBJ1-2, reads ETGVTQSPTHLIKTRGQQVTLRCSSQSGHNTVSWYQQALGQGPQFIFQYYREEENGRGNFPPRFSGLQFPNYSSELNVNALELDDSALYLCASSPGAGDYGYTFGSGTRLTVV.

Regarding this clonotype: At one boundary the junction diverges from the germline segment, which might be a read error. The rearrangement uses TRBV11-1 and TRBJ2-3; TRBD2 agrees at 14 bases. This CDR3 spans 18 amino acids. Germline values: CDR1 SGHAT, CDR2 FQDESV (reference sequence). In DNA form, the CDR3 reads TGTGCCAGCAGCTTACGGACAGGGACTAGCGGGAGAGGAGATACGCAGTATTTC. It encodes CASSLRTGTSGRGDTQYF. The whole variable domain, remainder taken from reference TRBV11-1 and TRBJ2-3, is EAEVAQSPRYKITEKSQAVAFWCDPISGHATLYWYRQILGQGPELLVQFQDESVVDDSQLPKDRFSAERLKGVDSTLKIQPAELGDSAMYLCASSLRTGTSGRGDTQYFGPGTRLTVL.

For this clonotype: Just one base apart from a much larger clone, this may be a read error. The chain carries TRBV4-2 and TRBJ2-5; TRBD2 aligns across 12 bases. Germline CDR1 reads LGHNA; CDR2 reads YNFKEQ. CDR3 length: 17 amino acids. After removal of 4 bases from V and 4 bases from J, the junction contained 10 bases not matched to a gene. CDR3 loop: CASSPQTSGRGRETQYF. CDR3 nucleotide sequence: TGTGCCAGCAGCCCTCAGACTAGCGGGAGAGGGAGAGAGACCCAGTACTTC.

This rearrangement joins TRBV6-5 to TRBJ2-1; D remains ambiguous. CDR3 length: 12 residues. The V end lost 5 bases, the J end lost 7 bases, and 9 bases lay between the germline ends. Looked up from germline, CDR1 is MNHEY and CDR2 is SVGAGI. CDR3 coding DNA: TGTGCCAGCAGTCCCCAGAGGAATGAGCAGTTCTTC. Protein: CASSPQRNEQFF.

Worth noting for this clonotype: The CDR3 ends on some other residue instead of the conserved phenylalanine or tryptophan, so this is likely a read error. The genes are TRBV11-2 and TRBJ2-2; 7 bases are a match to TRBD1. The CDR3 sequence is 16 residues long. The germline CDR1 and CDR2 sequences are SGHAT and FQNNGV. The CDR3 loop is CASSTRDRVNTRELFS. The CDR3 bases are TGTGCCAGCAGCACCCGGGACAGAGTGAACACCAGGGAGCTGTTTTCT.

The table lists this clonotype with a count of one. The V gene is TRBV29-1, the J gene TRBJ2-3; 9 bases line up with TRBD2. CDR1 and CDR2 (germline): SQVTM, ANQGSEA. V lost 4 bases and J lost 10; bases outside the gene matches: 12. CDR3 length: 14 residues. CDR3 sequence: CSVGVISGSGAQYF. The CDR3, as DNA: TGCAGCGTTGGGGTGATTAGCGGGAGCGGCGCGCAGTATTTT.

This clonotype was seen at least ten times. J is TRBJ2-5 and V is TRBV7-9; 8 bases line up with TRBD1. Per germline, CDR1 SEHNR and CDR2 FQNEAQ (reference sequence). V dropped 6 bases and J dropped 1; count of bases not matched to a gene: 4. This CDR3 comprises 14 residues. The CDR3 sequence is CASSPGTGQETQYF. The CDR3 DNA reads TGTGCCAGCAGTCCCGGGACAGGCCAAGAGACCCAGTACTTC.

A word on this clonotype: At one end, the junction sequence differs from germline, possibly due to a read error. The V gene is TRBV11-3, the J gene TRBJ2-1; possibly TRBD1 for D (6 bases). This CDR3 is built from 19 residues. The germline V gene encodes CDR1 SGHNT and CDR2 YENEEA. For the CDR3, the DNA is TGTGCCAGCACCTTAGATTTTTTTTTCAGGGGAAGCTCCTACAATGGGCAGTTCTTC. It encodes CASTLDFFFRGSSYNGQFF.

Notes on this clonotype: One base away lies a much larger clone, so this may be a sequencing read error. The chain has TRBV6-5 and TRBJ2-2; the match to TRBD2 covers 7 bases. CDR3 size: 15 residues. The germline V gene has CDR1 MNHEY and CDR2 SVGAGI. The CDR3 spells CAGSRGGTNTGELFF. CDR3 in DNA: TGTGCCGGCAGTCGCGGGGGAACGAACACCGGGGAGCTGTTTTTT.

A word on this clonotype: The junction departs from the called germline gene at one end, perhaps through a read error. The genes are TRBV11-2 and TRBJ2-4; D not resolved. CDR3 length: 15 amino acids. Germline V gene sequence: CDR1 SGHAT, CDR2 FQNNGV. The CDR3 region has the DNA TGTGCCAGCTGCTTAGAAGGATTAGCCAGAAACATTCACTACTTC. The encoded protein is CASCLEGLARNIHYF. The full variable domain, in which reference TRBV11-2 and TRBJ2-4 provide the parts outside the CDR3, is EAGVAQSPRYKIIEKRQSVAFWCNPISGHATLYWYQQILGQGPKLLIQFQNNGVVDDSQLPKDRFSAERLKGVDSTLKIQPAKLEDSAVYLCASCLEGLARNIHYFGAGTRLSVL.

V is TRBV28 and J is TRBJ1-5; 8 bases agree with TRBD1. The CDR3 totals 16 residues. Germline V gene data show CDR1 as MDHEN and CDR2 as SYDVKM. Unmatched junction bases numbered 8, after V lost 6 bases and J lost 1 base. CDR3 sequence: CASRPTGATSNQPQHF. DNA for the CDR3: TGTGCCAGCAGACCGACAGGGGCGACAAGCAATCAGCCCCAGCATTTT. The whole variable domain, filled in from reference TRBV28 and TRBJ1-5, reads DVKVTQSSRYLVKRTGEKVFLECVQDMDHENMFWYRQDPGLGLRLIYFSYDVKMKEKGDIPEGYSVSREKKERFSLILESASTNQTSMYLCASRPTGATSNQPQHFGDGTRLSIL.